This T cell receptor beta chain comes out of a study of T-cell reconstitution after alpha-beta-depleted transplantation in children (dated by TCRdb to the mid-2010s). Turning to the overall study: Using TCR repertoire profiling, the study quantitatively followed how T-cell immune reconstitution unfolded in children after TCRalphabeta/CD19-depleted allogeneic hematopoietic cell transplantation.

Trimming costs V 5 bases and J 1 base, and their ends lie 13 bases apart. The CDR3, cysteine through phenylalanine, is 15 amino acids long. The retained sequence is limited to the CDR3, 45 bases, with the frame set at the first base. The germline V gene supplies CDR1 SGHAT and CDR2 FQNNGV. As regards this clonotype: It has no known antigen specificity. Nothing much larger sits one base from this clone, and base qualities are not available.

The library was built by means of PCR. Sequenced using an Illumina HiSeq 2500. Molecular barcoding was employed in the preparation of TCR libraries, with unique molecular identifiers being used to normalize TCRbeta repertoire quantification. TCRdb itself trimmed the public reads at Q25 with fastp, ran MiXCR and retained productive beta chains. Duplicate CDR3 protein sequences are folded into a single record with the most common DNA and genes. The sample includes 200,000 to 250,000 distinct CDR3 sequences, with 8% to 10% observed a single time. The ten most abundant clones make up around 6.2% of the sample.

The V gene is TRBV11-2 and the J gene is TRBJ2-3; no D segment can be confidently identified. Sequencing was performed on PBMCs from the stem cell graft donor, taken from the stem cell graft. This clonotype was obtained from a human donor who donated a stem cell graft to a child with acute lymphoblastic leukemia. CDR3 sequence: CASSLQLSRTDTQYF. The DNA sequence is given as TGTGCCAGCAGCCTCCAGCTTAGCCGCACAGATACGCAGTATTTT.